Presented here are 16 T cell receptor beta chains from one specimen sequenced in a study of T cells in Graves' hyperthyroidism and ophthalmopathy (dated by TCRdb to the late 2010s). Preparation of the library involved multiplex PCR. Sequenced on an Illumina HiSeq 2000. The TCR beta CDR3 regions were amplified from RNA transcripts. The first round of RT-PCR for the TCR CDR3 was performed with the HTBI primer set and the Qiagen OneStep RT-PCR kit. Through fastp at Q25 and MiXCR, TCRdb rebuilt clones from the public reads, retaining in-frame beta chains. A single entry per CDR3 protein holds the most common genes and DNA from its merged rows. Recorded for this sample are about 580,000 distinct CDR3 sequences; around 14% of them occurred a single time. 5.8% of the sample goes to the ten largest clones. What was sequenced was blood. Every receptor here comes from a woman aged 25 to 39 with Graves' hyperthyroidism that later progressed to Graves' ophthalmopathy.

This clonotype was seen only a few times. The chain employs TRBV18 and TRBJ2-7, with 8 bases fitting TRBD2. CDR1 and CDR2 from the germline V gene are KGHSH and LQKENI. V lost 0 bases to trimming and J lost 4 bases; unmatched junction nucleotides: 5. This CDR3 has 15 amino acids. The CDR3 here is CASSPPSLAGYEQYF. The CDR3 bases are TGTGCCAGCTCACCACCGTCGCTAGCGGGTTACGAGCAGTACTTC. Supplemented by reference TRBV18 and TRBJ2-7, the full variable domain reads NAGVMQNPRHLVRRRGQEARLRCSPMKGHSHVYWYRQLPEEGLKFMVYLQKENIIDESGMPKERFSAEFPKEGPSILRIQQVVRGDSAAYFCASSPPSLAGYEQYFGPGTRLTVT.

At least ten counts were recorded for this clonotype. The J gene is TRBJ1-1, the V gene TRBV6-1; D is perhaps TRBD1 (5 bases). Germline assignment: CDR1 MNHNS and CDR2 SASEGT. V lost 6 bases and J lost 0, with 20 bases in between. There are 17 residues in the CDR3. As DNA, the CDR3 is TGTGCCAGCAGAAGGGGACGGGAGAGAGTGGTGAACACTGAAGCTTTCTTT. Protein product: CASRRGRERVVNTEAFF.

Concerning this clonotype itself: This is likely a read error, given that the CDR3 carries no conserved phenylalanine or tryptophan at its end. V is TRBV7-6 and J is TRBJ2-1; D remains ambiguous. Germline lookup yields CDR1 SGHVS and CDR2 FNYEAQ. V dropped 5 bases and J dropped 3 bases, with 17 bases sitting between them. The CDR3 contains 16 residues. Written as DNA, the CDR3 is TGTGCCAGCAGCCCCTTACCCCCACCGGTCTACAATGAGCAGTTCGTC. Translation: CASSPLPPPVYNEQFV.

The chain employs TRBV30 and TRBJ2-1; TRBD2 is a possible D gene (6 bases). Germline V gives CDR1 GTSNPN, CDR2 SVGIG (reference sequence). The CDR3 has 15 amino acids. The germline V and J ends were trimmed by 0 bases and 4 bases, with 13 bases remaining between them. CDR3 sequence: CAWSVRGWDYNEQFF. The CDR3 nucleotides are TGTGCCTGGAGTGTACGGGGGTGGGATTACAATGAGCAGTTCTTC.

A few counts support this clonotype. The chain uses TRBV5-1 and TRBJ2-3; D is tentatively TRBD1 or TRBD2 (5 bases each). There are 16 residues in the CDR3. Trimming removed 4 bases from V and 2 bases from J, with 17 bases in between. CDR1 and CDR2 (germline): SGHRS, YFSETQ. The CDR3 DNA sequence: TGCGCCAGCAGCCCCAGGGCGGCGGGTGTCACAGATACGCAGTATTTT. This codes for CASSPRAAGVTDTQYF.

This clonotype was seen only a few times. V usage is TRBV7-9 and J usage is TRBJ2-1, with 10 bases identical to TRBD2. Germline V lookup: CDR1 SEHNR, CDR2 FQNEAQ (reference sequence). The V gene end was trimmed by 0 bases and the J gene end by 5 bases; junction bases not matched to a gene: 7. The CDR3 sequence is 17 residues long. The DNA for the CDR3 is TGTGCCAGCAGCTTAGCGGCAAGCGGGAGGGCCCACAATGAGCAGTTCTTC. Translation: CASSLAASGRAHNEQFF.

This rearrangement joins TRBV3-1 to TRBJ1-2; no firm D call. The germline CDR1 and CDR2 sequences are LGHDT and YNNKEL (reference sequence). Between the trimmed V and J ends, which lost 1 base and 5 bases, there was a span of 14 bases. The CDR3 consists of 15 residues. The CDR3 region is CASSQGAGGGYGYTF. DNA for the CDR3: TGTGCCAGCAGCCAAGGCGCCGGCGGAGGGTATGGCTACACCTTC.

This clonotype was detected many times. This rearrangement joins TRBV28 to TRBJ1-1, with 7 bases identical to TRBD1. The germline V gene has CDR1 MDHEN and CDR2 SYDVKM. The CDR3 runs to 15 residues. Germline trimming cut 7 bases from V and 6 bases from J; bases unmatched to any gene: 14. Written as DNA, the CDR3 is TGTGCCAGCAACCTCTGGAGACAGGGAGATGCTGAAGCTTTCTTT. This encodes CASNLWRQGDAEAFF.

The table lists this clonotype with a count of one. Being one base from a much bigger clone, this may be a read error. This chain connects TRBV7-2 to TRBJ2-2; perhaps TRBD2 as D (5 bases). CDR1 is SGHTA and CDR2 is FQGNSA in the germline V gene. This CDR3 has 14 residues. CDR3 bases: TGTGCCAGCAGCTTAAAGAGGAGCACCGGGGAGCTGTTGTTT. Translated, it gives CASSLKRSTGELLF. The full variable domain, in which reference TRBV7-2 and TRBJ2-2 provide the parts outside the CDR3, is GAGVSQSPSNKVTEKGKDVELRCDPISGHTALYWYRQSLGQGLEFLIYFQGNSAPDKSGLPSDRFSAERTGGSVSTLTIQRTQQEDSAVYLCASSLKRSTGELLFGEGSRLTVL.

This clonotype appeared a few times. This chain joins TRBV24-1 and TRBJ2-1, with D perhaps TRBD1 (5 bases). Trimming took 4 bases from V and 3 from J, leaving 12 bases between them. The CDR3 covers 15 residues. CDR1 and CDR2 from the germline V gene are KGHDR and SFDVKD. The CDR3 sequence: CATSDRTTVYNEQFF. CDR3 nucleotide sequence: TGTGCCACCAGTGACCGGACGACAGTCTACAATGAGCAGTTCTTC.

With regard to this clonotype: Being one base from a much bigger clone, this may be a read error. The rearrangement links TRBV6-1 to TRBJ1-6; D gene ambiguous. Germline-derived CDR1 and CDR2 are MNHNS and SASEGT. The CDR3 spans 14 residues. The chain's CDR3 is CASRAISEGSLLHF. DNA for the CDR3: TGTGCCAGCAGAGCCATATCTGAGGGTTCACTCCTCCACTTT.

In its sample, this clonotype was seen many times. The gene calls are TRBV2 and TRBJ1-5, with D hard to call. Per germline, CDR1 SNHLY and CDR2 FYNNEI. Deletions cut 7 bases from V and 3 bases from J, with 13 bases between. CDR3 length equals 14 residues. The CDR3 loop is CASTDSDTNQPQHF. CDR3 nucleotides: TGTGCCAGCACCGACTCCGACACCAATCAGCCCCAGCATTTT.

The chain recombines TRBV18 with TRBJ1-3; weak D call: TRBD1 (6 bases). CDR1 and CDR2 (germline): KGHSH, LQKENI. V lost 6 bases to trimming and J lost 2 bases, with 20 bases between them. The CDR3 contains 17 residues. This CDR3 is CASSLTGTPNPGNTIYF. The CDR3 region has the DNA TGTGCCAGCTCGCTCACCGGGACACCCAACCCTGGAAACACCATATATTTT.

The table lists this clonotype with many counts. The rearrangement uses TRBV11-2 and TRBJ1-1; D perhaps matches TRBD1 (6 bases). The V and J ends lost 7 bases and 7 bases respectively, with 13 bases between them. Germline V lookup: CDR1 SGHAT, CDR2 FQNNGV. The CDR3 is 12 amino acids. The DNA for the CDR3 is TGTGCCAGCATGGGAAGGGGGGATGAAGCTTTCTTT. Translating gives CASMGRGDEAFF.

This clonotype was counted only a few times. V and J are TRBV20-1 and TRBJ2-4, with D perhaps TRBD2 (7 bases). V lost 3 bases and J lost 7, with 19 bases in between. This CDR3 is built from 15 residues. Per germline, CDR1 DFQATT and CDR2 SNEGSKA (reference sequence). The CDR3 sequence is CSARGPEGGLNIQYF. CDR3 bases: TGCAGTGCTAGGGGCCCTGAGGGGGGGCTTAACATTCAGTACTTC.

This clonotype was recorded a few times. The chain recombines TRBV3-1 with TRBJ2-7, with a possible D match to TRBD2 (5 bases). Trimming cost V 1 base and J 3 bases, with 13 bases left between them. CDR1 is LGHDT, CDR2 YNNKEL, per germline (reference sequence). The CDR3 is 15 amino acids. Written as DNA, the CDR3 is TGTGCCAGCAGCCAAGGTCCGGGGTGGGGCTACGAGCAGTACTTC. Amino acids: CASSQGPGWGYEQYF.